Following are 8 T cell receptor beta chains from one sample sequenced in a study of T cell responses to AZD1222 COVID-19 vaccine (dated by TCRdb to the early 2020s). Library generation was performed with the immunoSEQ multiplex PCR assay. As stored in TCRdb, this immuneACCESS dataset retains in-frame rearrangements with V and J assigned. A fraction of the clones does not appear; measured against another copy, unresolved V genes explain less than half of the discrepancy, and the remainder lacks a known reason. Counted in this sample were 130,000 to 150,000 clones; 85% to 95% of them appeared once. The ten largest account for more than 10% of the sample. The time point label on this specimen signifies: sample from adult after SARS-CoV-2 infection, after symptom onset. The sample in question was peripheral blood, obtained after recovery from COVID-19. The receptors originated from an adult who had recovered from COVID-19.

The chain is built from TRBV5-4 and TRBJ1-4; unclear D gene. Germline CDR1 SGHNT, CDR2 YYREEE (reference sequence). CDR3 length: 14 amino acids. Trimming took off 3 bases at V and 4 bases at J, with 10 bases between the two ends. CDR3 coding DNA: TGTGCCAGCAGCTCAGAGCTATTTAATGAAAAACTGTTTTTT. Protein sequence: CASSSELFNEKLFF.

This chain uses TRBV9 with TRBJ2-3; TRBD1 matches at 7 bases. V shed 3 bases, J shed 4 bases, and the junction held 5 bases outside the gene matches. The germline gives CDR1 SGDLS, CDR2 YYNGEE. The CDR3 has 14 amino acids. CDR3 sequence reads: CASSETGTPDTQYF. The CDR3 DNA sequence: TGTGCCAGCAGCGAGACAGGGACCCCAGATACGCAGTATTTT.

The chain recombines TRBV11-2 with TRBJ2-3, with a weak D call TRBD2 (5 bases). Looked up from germline, CDR1 is SGHAT and CDR2 is FQNNGV. This CDR3 is built from 16 residues. V dropped 5 bases and J dropped 0 bases, with 15 bases sitting between them. The DNA of the CDR3 is TGTGCCAGCAGCCCCTTGAGATCGGGGAGCACAGATACGCAGTATTTT. Amino acid sequence: CASSPLRSGSTDTQYF.

This clone has just one count. CDR3 coding DNA: TGTGCCTGGAGGCAACAGATAAACACTGAAGCTTTCTTT. Translating gives CAWRQQINTEAFF. This chain connects TRBV30 to TRBJ1-1; no reliable D call. V was shortened by 3 bases and J by 2 bases, with 10 bases between the two germline ends. Germline-derived CDR1 and CDR2 are GTSNPN and SVGIG (reference sequence). This CDR3 is 13 amino acids long.

The chain joins TRBV28 to TRBJ1-5, with TRBD1 identical over 10 bases. Germline CDR1 reads MDHEN; CDR2 reads SYDVKM. The CDR3 extends over 15 amino acids. V dropped 6 bases and J dropped 3; count of bases not matched to a gene: 5. The CDR3 sequence is CASSLTGGLNQPQHF. CDR3 DNA: TGTGCCAGCAGCTTGACAGGGGGCCTCAATCAGCCCCAGCATTTT.

The chain joins TRBV27 to TRBJ1-1; no firm D call. V was pared by 5 bases and J by 2 bases, with 15 bases between. This CDR3 region has 15 residues. CDR1 is MNHEY, CDR2 SMNVEV, per germline (reference sequence). CDR3 region: CASSPHSYLNTEAFF. The CDR3 DNA sequence: TGTGCCAGCAGTCCCCACAGCTATCTTAACACTGAAGCTTTCTTT.

The chain carries TRBV11-2 and TRBJ2-7, with unresolved D. Trimming removed 6 bases at V and 2 bases at J, with 14 bases between. In germline, CDR1 is SGHAT, CDR2 FQNNGV. CDR3 length: 14 residues. CDR3 bases: TGTGCCAGCAGTTCTACAGCTTACCCCTACGAGCAGTACTTC. This sequence encodes CASSSTAYPYEQYF. The complete variable domain, with remaining parts taken from reference TRBV11-2 and TRBJ2-7, reads EAGVAQSPRYKIIEKRQSVAFWCNPISGHATLYWYQQILGQGPKLLIQFQNNGVVDDSQLPKDRFSAERLKGVDSTLKIQPAKLEDSAVYLCASSSTAYPYEQYFGPGTRLTVT.

V usage is TRBV18 and J usage is TRBJ2-5; TRBD2 matches 9 bases. The ends lost 0 bases at V and 5 bases at J; junction bases unmatched: 1. Looked up from germline, CDR1 is KGHSH and CDR2 is LQKENI. This CDR3 has 14 amino acids. In DNA form, the CDR3 reads TGTGCCAGCTCACCACCGGCGGGGGGGGAGACCCAGTACTTC. The encoded protein is CASSPPAGGETQYF.